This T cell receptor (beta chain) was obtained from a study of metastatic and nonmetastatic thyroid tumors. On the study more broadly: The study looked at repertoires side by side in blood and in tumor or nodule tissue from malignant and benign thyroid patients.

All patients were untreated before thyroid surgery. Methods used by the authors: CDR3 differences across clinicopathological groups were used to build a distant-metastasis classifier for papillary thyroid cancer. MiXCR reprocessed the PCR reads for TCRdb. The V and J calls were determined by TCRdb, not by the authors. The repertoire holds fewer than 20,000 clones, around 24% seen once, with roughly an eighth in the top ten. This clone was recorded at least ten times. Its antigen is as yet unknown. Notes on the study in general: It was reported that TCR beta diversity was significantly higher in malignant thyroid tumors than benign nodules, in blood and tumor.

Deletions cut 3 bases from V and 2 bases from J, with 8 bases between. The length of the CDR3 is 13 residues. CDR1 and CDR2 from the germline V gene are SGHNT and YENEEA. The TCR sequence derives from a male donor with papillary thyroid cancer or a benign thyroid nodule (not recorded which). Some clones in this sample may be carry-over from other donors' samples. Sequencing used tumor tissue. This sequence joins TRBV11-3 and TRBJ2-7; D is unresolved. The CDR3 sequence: CASSLDQTYEQYF. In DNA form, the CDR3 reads TGTGCCAGCAGCTTGGACCAAACCTACGAGCAGTACTTC.